The subject of this entry is one T cell receptor beta chain. This entry is derived from a study of blood T cell repertoires in COVID-19. Study as a whole: Spain, Italy and the United States supplied samples that represented acute and convalescent COVID-19.

Profiling relied on immunoSEQ multiplex PCR, and the TCRdb table lists in-frame clones only, not all of them. The top ten hold 35% to 40% of the sample, which has approximately 68,000 clones, more than 80% seen once. The V gene lost 1 base and the J gene lost 3 bases, with 4 bases spanning the gap. This CDR3 is 13 amino acids long. Sample: peripheral blood. The V call is TRBV12-3 or TRBV12-4, the J call TRBJ1-5, with unresolved D. The clonotype originates from an elderly woman with active or convalescent COVID-19. CDR3 sequence reads: CASSLGANQPQHF. In DNA form, the CDR3 reads TGTGCCAGCAGTTTAGGGGCCAATCAGCCCCAGCATTTT.